What follows are 12 T cell receptor beta chains derived from one specimen sequenced in a study of spatial heterogeneity in lung cancer (dated by TCRdb to about 2019). Their specific antigens are unknown. Overall study outcomes, separate from this receptor: The number of expanded intratumoral alpha and beta TCRs correlated with the tumor nonsynonymous mutation count.

The sample's time point label is to be understood as: sample taken at primary tumor resection. Library preparation was by 5' RACE. TCRdb lists the instrument as NextSeq 500. The public reads were reprocessed in TCRdb via fastp at Q25 and MiXCR, keeping in-frame beta chains. Each entry is one CDR3 protein sequence, shown with its most common DNA and genes. For this sample there are 10,000 or so distinct CDR3 sequences; approximately 12% appear just once. The top ten hold about an eighth of the sample. Here the sequenced sample was lung tumor tissue, taken at surgery. These receptors were collected from a female donor with early-stage non-small cell lung cancer.

In this sample, this clonotype turned up many times. The J gene is TRBJ2-3, the V gene TRBV18; 8 bases map to TRBD1. Germline V gene data show CDR1 as KGHSH and CDR2 as LQKENI. The CDR3 has 15 amino acids. V shed 4 bases, J shed 0 bases, and the junction held 3 bases outside the gene matches. The CDR3 DNA sequence: TGTGCCAGCTCACGACAGGGGACTAGCACAGATACGCAGTATTTT. This sequence encodes CASSRQGTSTDTQYF.

In this sample, this clonotype turned up a few times. The V gene is TRBV29-1, the J gene TRBJ1-1; 7 nucleotides agree with TRBD1. Germline V gene data show CDR1 as SQVTM and CDR2 as ANQGSEA. The CDR3 length is 13 residues. The V and J ends lost 3 bases and 2 bases, in that order; junction bases with no gene match: 3. In nucleotides, the CDR3 is TGCAGCGTTGATGACAGGGATAACACTGAAGCTTTCTTT. Its protein is CSVDDRDNTEAFF.

This chain uses TRBV11-1 with TRBJ2-6, with D possibly matching TRBD2 (5 bases). V lost 4 bases, J lost 5 bases, and 9 bases lay in between. CDR3 size: 14 residues. In germline, CDR1 is SGHAT, CDR2 FQDESV (reference sequence). The CDR3 region has the DNA TGTGCCAGCAGCTCGTTCGGGAGGGCCAACGTCCTGACTTTC. It codes for CASSSFGRANVLTF.

The chain recombines TRBV9 with TRBJ1-2, with TRBD1 matching 7 bases. Trimming cost V 4 bases and J 3 bases; bases outside gene matches: 30. Germline-derived CDR1 and CDR2 are SGDLS and YYNGEE. The CDR3 totals 22 residues. The CDR3 DNA follows: TGTGCCAGCAGCTATCCAGTCTACGGGCTTGACGAGCCGGGACAGCCCTACTATGGCTACACCTTC. It codes for CASSYPVYGLDEPGQPYYGYTF.

By share, this clonotype counts as medium-sized. This chain connects TRBV7-2 to TRBJ1-5, with TRBD1 matching 7 bases. Germline V gene lookup returns CDR1 SGHTA and CDR2 FQGNSA. The J segment lost 0 bases and the V segment lost 0 bases, leaving 5 bases of the junction unmatched. The CDR3 is 17 amino acids. CDR3 DNA: TGTGCCAGCAGCTTAGCCCCGACAGGGCTTAGCAATCAGCCCCAGCATTTT. Translated, it gives CASSLAPTGLSNQPQHF. The full variable domain, its missing parts supplied by reference TRBV7-2 and TRBJ1-5, is GAGVSQSPSNKVTEKGKDVELRCDPISGHTALYWYRQSLGQGLEFLIYFQGNSAPDKSGLPSDRFSAERTGGSVSTLTIQRTQQEDSAVYLCASSLAPTGLSNQPQHFGDGTRLSIL.

For this clonotype: One end of the junction varies from germline; a read error may be responsible. The J gene is TRBJ2-3, the V gene TRBV10-3; tentative D call: TRBD2 (6 bases). The CDR3 contains 14 residues. Germline-derived CDR1 and CDR2 are ENHRY and SYGVKD. For the CDR3, the DNA is TGTGCCACCAGTTTTGGGGGGAGCACAGATACGCAGTATTTT. This encodes CATSFGGSTDTQYF.

This clonotype was seen ten or more times. The gene calls are TRBV5-1 and TRBJ2-2; D possibly corresponds to TRBD1 (5 bases). Trimming cost V 0 bases and J 0 bases, with 9 bases left between them. Germline CDR1 is SGHRS and CDR2 is YFSETQ. The CDR3 spans 16 residues. In nucleotides, the CDR3 is TGCGCCAGCAGCTTGGGGCAGGGCGCGAACACCGGGGAGCTGTTTTTT. It encodes CASSLGQGANTGELFF.

V is TRBV20-1 and J is TRBJ2-1, with 8 bases fitting TRBD2. CDR3 length: 14 amino acids. V dropped 6 bases and J dropped 0; count of bases not matched to a gene: 4. CDR1 DFQATT and CDR2 SNEGSKA come from the germline V gene (reference sequence). CDR3 bases: TGCAGTGCCGCAAGCGGGAGCTCCTACAATGAGCAGTTCTTC. Translation: CSAASGSSYNEQFF.

This clonotype was picked up many times. The chain links TRBV28 to TRBJ1-3; D is ambiguous. The germline V and J ends were trimmed by 1 base and 4 bases, with 14 bases remaining between them. The length of the CDR3 is 16 residues. CDR1 and CDR2 from the germline V gene are MDHEN and SYDVKM. CDR3 DNA sequence: TGTGCCAGCAGTTTATTGGCTTCCTCGTGGGGAAACACCATATATTTT. It codes for CASSLLASSWGNTIYF.

This clonotype was found many times. CDR3 nucleotides: TGCGCCAGCAGCTTACAGAGTCCTGGGGCCAACGTCCTGACTTTC. This translates into CASSLQSPGANVLTF. The V call is TRBV5-1, the J call TRBJ2-6, with D hard to call. This CDR3 has 15 residues. Germline V gene lookup returns CDR1 SGHRS and CDR2 YFSETQ. Trimming stripped 2 bases from V and 2 bases from J, with 8 bases between.

The CDR3 loop reads CSALRVPGKNIQYF. The CDR3 DNA reads TGCAGTGCACTCCGGGTCCCAGGCAAAAACATTCAGTACTTC. The V and J genes are TRBV20-1 and TRBJ2-4; D call uncertain. The CDR3 spans 14 residues. Germline-derived CDR1 and CDR2 are DFQATT and SNEGSKA (reference sequence). Trimming took 6 bases from V and 3 from J, leaving 15 bases between them.

This clonotype was picked up many times. The V and J genes are TRBV7-2 and TRBJ2-3; TRBD1 is a possible D gene (6 bases). This CDR3 is built from 16 residues. Germline loops: CDR1 SGHTA, CDR2 FQGNSA. Trimming cost V 0 bases and J 4 bases, with 14 bases left between them. Here the CDR3 DNA reads TGTGCCAGCAGCTTAGCGAGGGTCCCAGGGGCAGATACGCAGTATTTT. Its translation: CASSLARVPGADTQYF. Full variable domain (remainder filled in from reference TRBV7-2 and TRBJ2-3): GAGVSQSPSNKVTEKGKDVELRCDPISGHTALYWYRQSLGQGLEFLIYFQGNSAPDKSGLPSDRFSAERTGGSVSTLTIQRTQQEDSAVYLCASSLARVPGADTQYFGPGTRLTVL.